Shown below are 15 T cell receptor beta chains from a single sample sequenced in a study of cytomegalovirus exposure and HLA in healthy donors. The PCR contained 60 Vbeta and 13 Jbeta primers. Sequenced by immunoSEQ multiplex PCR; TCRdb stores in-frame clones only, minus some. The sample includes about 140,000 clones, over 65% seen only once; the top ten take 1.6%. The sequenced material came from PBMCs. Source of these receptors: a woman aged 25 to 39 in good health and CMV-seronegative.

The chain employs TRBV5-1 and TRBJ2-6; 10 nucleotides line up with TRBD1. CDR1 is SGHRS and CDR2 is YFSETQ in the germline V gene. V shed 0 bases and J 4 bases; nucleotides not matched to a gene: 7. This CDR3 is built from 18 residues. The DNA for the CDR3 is TGCGCCAGCAGCTTGGCCTGGGACAGGGGCTCAGGGGCCAACGTCCTGACTTTC. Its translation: CASSLAWDRGSGANVLTF. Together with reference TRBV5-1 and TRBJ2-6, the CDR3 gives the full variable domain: KAGVTQTPRYLIKTRGQQVTLSCSPISGHRSVSWYQQTPGQGLQFLFEYFSETQRNKGNFPGRFSGRQFSNSRSEMNVSTLELGDSALYLCASSLAWDRGSGANVLTFGAGSRLTVL.

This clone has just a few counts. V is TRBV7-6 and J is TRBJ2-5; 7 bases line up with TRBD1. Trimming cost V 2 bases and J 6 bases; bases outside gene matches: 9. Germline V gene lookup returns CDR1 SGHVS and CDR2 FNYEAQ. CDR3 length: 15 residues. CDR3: CASSLTGEGTQTQYF. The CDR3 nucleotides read TGTGCCAGCAGCTTAACAGGGGAAGGAACACAGACCCAGTACTTC.

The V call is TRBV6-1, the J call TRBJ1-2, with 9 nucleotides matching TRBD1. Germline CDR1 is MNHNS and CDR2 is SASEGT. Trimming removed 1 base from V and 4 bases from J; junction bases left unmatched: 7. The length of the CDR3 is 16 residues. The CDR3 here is CASSEGGTGGVYGYTF. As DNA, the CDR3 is TGTGCCAGCAGTGAAGGAGGAACAGGGGGCGTCTATGGCTACACCTTC.

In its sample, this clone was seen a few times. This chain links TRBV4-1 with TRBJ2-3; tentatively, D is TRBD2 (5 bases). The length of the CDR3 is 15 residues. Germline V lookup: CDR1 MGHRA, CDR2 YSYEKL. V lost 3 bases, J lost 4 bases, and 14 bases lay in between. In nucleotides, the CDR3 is TGCGCCAGCAGCCACACCCCCGGGGAATCAGATACGCAGTATTTT. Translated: CASSHTPGESDTQYF.

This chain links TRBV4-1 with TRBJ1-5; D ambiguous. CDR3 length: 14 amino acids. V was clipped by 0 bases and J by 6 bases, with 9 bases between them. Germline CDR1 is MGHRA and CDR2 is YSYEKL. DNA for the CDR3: TGCGCCAGCAGCCAAGAGGAGGTAGTTCAGCCCCAGCATTTT. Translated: CASSQEEVVQPQHF.

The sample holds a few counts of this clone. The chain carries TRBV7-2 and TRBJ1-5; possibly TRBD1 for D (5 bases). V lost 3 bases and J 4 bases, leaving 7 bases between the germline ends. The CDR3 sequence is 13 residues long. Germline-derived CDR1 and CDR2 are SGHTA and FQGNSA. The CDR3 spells CASSFGGNQPQHF. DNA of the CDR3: TGTGCCAGCAGCTTCGGGGGGAATCAGCCCCAGCATTTT.

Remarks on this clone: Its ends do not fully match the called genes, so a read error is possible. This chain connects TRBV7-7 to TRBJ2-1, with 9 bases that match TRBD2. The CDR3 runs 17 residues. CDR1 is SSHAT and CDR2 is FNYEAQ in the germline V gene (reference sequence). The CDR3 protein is CASSLASGRNTYNEQFF. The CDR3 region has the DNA TGTGCTAGCAGCTTAGCCAGCGGGAGGAATACCTACAATGAGCAGTTCTTC.

CDR3 loop: CSATRTGNYGYTF. For the CDR3, the DNA is TGCAGCGCTACCCGGACAGGGAACTATGGCTACACCTTC. J is TRBJ1-2 and V is TRBV29-1, with 8 bases lining up with TRBD1. The V and J ends lost 7 bases and 2 bases, in that order; junction bases with no gene match: 6. The CDR3 runs to 13 residues. The germline V gene encodes CDR1 SQVTM and CDR2 ANQGSEA.

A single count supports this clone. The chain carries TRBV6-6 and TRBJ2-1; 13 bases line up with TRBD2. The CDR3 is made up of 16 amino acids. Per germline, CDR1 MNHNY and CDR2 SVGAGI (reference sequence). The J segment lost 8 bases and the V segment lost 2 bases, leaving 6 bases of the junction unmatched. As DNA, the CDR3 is TGTGCCAGCAGTTACCCCGGGACTAGCGGGGTCTATGAGCAGTTCTTC. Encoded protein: CASSYPGTSGVYEQFF.

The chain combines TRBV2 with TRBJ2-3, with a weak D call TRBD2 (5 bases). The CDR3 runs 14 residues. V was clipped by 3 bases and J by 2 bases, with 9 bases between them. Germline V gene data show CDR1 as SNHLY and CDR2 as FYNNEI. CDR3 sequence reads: CASSDQRYTDTQYF. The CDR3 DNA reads TGTGCCAGCAGTGACCAGCGGTACACAGATACGCAGTATTTT.

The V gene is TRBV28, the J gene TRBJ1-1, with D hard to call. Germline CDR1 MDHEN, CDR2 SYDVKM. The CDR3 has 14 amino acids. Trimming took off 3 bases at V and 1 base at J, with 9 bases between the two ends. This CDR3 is CASSLLERNTEAFF. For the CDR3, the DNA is TGTGCCAGCAGTTTGTTAGAGAGGAACACTGAAGCTTTCTTT.

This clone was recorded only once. CDR3 in amino acids: CATEHGTGGADTQYF. As DNA, the CDR3 is TGTGCCACCGAACACGGGACAGGGGGCGCAGATACGCAGTATTTT. This chain links TRBV19 with TRBJ2-3; 12 bases map to TRBD1. V trimming: 10 bases; J trimming: 4 bases; junction bases outside the gene matches: 9. The CDR3 consists of 15 residues. Germline loops: CDR1 LNHDA, CDR2 SQIVND (reference sequence).

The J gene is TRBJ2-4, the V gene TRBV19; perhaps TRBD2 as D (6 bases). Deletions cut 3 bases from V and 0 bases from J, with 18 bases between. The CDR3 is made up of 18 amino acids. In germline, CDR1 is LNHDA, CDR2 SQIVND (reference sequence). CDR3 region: CASSIVGVRGLAKNIQYF. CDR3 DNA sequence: TGTGCCAGTAGTATTGTCGGGGTCCGGGGGTTAGCCAAAAACATTCAGTACTTC.

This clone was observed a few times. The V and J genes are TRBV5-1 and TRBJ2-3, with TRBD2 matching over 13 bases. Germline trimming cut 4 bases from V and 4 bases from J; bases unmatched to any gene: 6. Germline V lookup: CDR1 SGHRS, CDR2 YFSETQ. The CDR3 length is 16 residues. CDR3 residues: CASSPGLAGESDTQYF. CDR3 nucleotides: TGCGCCAGCAGCCCTGGACTAGCGGGAGAGTCAGATACGCAGTATTTT.

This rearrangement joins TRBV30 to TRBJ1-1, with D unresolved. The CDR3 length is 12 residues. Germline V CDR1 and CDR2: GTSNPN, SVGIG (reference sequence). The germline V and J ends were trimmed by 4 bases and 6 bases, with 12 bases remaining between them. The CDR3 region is CAWTGGGPEAFF. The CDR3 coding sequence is TGTGCCTGGACTGGTGGAGGACCTGAAGCTTTCTTT.